This T cell receptor (beta chain) stems from a study of cytomegalovirus exposure and HLA in healthy donors. About the research overall: Early released data had tens of millions of unique TCRs, all coming from HLA-typed donors.

Primers included in the PCR were 60 Vbeta and 13 Jbeta primers. The table came from immunoSEQ multiplex PCR; TCRdb's copy has only in-frame clones and leaves some out. In the table there are around 50,000 clones, approximately 52% of which are singletons. Note on this clone: Its specificity is unknown.

General study results and limits: TCR beta V segments were, for the most part, productive about 87% or about 30% of the time in an earlier analysis. Exclusion applied to some V segments, including TRBV6-2 and TRBV6-3, as they were indistinguishable.

The trim removed 3 bases at V and 4 bases at J, leaving 6 bases unmatched. Germline-derived CDR1 and CDR2 are SNHLY and FYNNEI. The CDR3 loop spans 15 amino acids. The TCR was taken from a human donor in good health. Sequences were obtained from PBMCs. The J gene is TRBJ1-2, the V gene TRBV2, with 9 positions matching TRBD1. CDR3 sequence: CASSDGTGRGYGYTF. In DNA, the CDR3 is TGTGCCAGCAGTGACGGGACAGGGCGCGGCTATGGCTACACCTTC.